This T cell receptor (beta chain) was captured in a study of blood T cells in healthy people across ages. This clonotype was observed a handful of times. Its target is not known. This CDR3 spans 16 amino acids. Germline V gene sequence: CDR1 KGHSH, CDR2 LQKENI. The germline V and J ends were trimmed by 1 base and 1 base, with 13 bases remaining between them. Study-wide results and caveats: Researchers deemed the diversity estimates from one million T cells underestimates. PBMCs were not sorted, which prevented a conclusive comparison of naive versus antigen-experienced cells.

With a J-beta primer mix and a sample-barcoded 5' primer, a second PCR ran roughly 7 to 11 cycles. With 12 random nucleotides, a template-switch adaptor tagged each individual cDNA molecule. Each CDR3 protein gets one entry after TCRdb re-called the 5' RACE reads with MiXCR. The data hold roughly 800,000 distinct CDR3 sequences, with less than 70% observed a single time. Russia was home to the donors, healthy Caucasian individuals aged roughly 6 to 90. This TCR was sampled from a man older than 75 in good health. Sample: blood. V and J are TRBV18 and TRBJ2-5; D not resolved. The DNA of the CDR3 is TGTGCCAGCTCACCACAAATCGGCGGATTCCAAGAGACCCAGTACTTC. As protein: CASSPQIGGFQETQYF.